A selection of T cell receptor beta chains follows, all from one sample in a study of blood T cells in healthy people across ages. From the 5' RACE reads, TCRdb called clonotypes with MiXCR, one entry per CDR3 protein. The sample shows roughly 700,000 distinct CDR3 sequences, around 45% of them seen only once. Sequencing was carried out using blood. The receptor set was obtained from a woman aged 60-70 years in good health. Each CDR3 is given with its conserved first and last residue. The D gene is left open where the match is weak. The size field is filled for only some rows; it gives once, few, many or a size class.

TRBJ2-5	-	-	TRBV2	TGTGCCAGCAGTTACCTCCGGGAGGAGACCCAGTACTTC	CASSYLREETQYF
TRBJ2-1	-	-	TRBV6-6	TGTGCCAGCAGCTTGCAGGTTGGAGGGAGCTCCTACAATGAGCAGTTCTTC	CASSLQVGGSSYNEQFF
TRBJ2-5	-	TRBD2	TRBV7-2	TGTGCCAGCAGCTTTAGCGGACTAGCGGGAGGGGAGACCCAGTACTTC	CASSFSGLAGGETQYF
TRBJ1-2	-	-	TRBV6-5	TGTGCCAGCAGCCAGGGTGGGCTCGGTGGCTACACCTTC	CASSQGGLGGYTF
TRBJ2-7	few	-	TRBV24-1	TGTGCCACCAGTGATCCACGGAAGGGGGACCTCGAGCAGTACTTC	CATSDPRKGDLEQYF
TRBJ2-5	once	TRBD2	TRBV20-1	TGCAGTGCTAGAGATGCCCTAGCGGGAGTAATAGAGACCCAGTACTTC	CSARDALAGVIETQYF
TRBJ2-7	few	-	TRBV10-3	TGTGCCATCAGCCCGAGAGAAGTGAGCTACGGCGAGCAGTACTTC	CAISPREVSYGEQYF
TRBJ2-5	-	TRBD2	TRBV7-2	TGTGCCAGCAGCCCCCGACTAGCGGGAGCTAAGACCCAGTACTTC	CASSPRLAGAKTQYF
TRBJ2-1	-	-	TRBV3-1	TGTGCCAGCAGCCAAGGGGACTTATTTCAGTTCTTC	CASSQGDLFQFF
TRBJ2-3	-	TRBD2	TRBV12-3/TRBV12-4	TGTGCCAGCAGTTTTGGAGCGGGAGGGCCTGGCGATACGCAGTATTTT	CASSFGAGGPGDTQYF
TRBJ1-1	once	-	TRBV20-1	TGCAGTGCTAGAGATCCCCTAACAGGTACGACGGAAGCTTTCTTT	CSARDPLTGTTEAFF
TRBJ2-1	-	-	TRBV29-1	TGCAGCGTTGGACACGTCTTGGGGCGGAGCCCCTACAATGAGCAGTTCTTC	CSVGHVLGRSPYNEQFF
TRBJ2-7	few	TRBD1	TRBV7-2	TGTGCCAGCAGCGCGCTACAGGGGGCGGGAAGCTCCTACGAGCAGTACTTC	CASSALQGAGSSYEQYF
TRBJ2-7	once	TRBD1	TRBV28	TGTGCCAGCATTGCAGGGACAGGGGCCTACGAGCAGTACTTC	CASIAGTGAYEQYF
TRBJ2-3	-	-	TRBV27	TGTGCCAGCAGGGACTCGGCTACAGATACGCAGTATTTT	CASRDSATDTQYF
TRBJ2-1	-	TRBD1	TRBV7-2	TGTGCCAGCATTACGACAGGGTTCTTAAATGAGCAGTTCTTC	CASITTGFLNEQFF
TRBJ1-2	-	-	TRBV5-1	TGCGCCAGCAGCGACAGCGGGACAAATGGCTACACCTTC	CASSDSGTNGYTF
TRBJ2-7	-	-	TRBV4-3	TGCGCCAGCAGCCAAGATCTAACCCCGCTAGAAAACTACGAGCAGTACTTC	CASSQDLTPLENYEQYF
TRBJ2-5	-	-	TRBV7-9	TGTGCCAGCAGCTGGACAGAAAAAGAGACCCAGTACTTC	CASSWTEKETQYF
TRBJ2-1	-	TRBD1	TRBV20-1	TGCAGTGCTAACCGGGACAGGCTCAATGAGCAGTTCTTC	CSANRDRLNEQFF
TRBJ2-5	-	TRBD2	TRBV7-2	TGTGCCAGCAGCACCGAACTAGCGTCAGAGACCCAGTACTTC	CASSTELASETQYF
TRBJ1-2	few	-	TRBV25-1	TGTGCCAGCAGTTTCGCAGGGGCCGCGGGCTACACCTTC	CASSFAGAAGYTF
TRBJ2-7	-	TRBD1	TRBV20-1	TGCAGTGCCGGGACAGCTATAGCCTACGAGCAGTACTTC	CSAGTAIAYEQYF
TRBJ2-5	-	-	TRBV15	TGTGCCACCAGCAGAGTGGGGCCTTCAGGGAGTAAGACCCAGTACTTC	CATSRVGPSGSKTQYF
TRBJ2-1	-	TRBD1	TRBV5-1	TGCGCCAGCAGCCCTGTGACAGGGTTTTCGTACAATGAGCAGTTCTTC	CASSPVTGFSYNEQFF
TRBJ2-2	-	-	TRBV9	TGTGCCAGCAGCCAGGCAGGGACCGGGGAGCTGTTTTTT	CASSQAGTGELFF
TRBJ1-2	-	-	TRBV6-6	TGTGCCAGCACTTTACGGTGGGTTGGCGGCTACACCTTC	CASTLRWVGGYTF
TRBJ2-7	-	TRBD2	TRBV20-1	TGCAGTGCTAGCGAACTAGCGAGATTTAACTCCTACGAGCAGTACTTC	CSASELARFNSYEQYF
TRBJ2-7	-	TRBD2	TRBV6-2/TRBV6-3	TGTGCCAGCAGTCCCCGAATAGCGGGAGGTTCCTACGAGCAGTACTTC	CASSPRIAGGSYEQYF
TRBJ2-7	-	TRBD2	TRBV20-1	TGCAGTGCTAGAGATCTGGGGTTAGCGGGAGGGATGGACGAGCAGTACTTC	CSARDLGLAGGMDEQYF
TRBJ2-7	few	-	TRBV29-1	TGCAGCGTTGCAAGAAAACCCCAGGGATTCGAGCAGTACTTC	CSVARKPQGFEQYF
TRBJ2-3	-	TRBD2	TRBV29-1	TGCAGCGTTGAGTCACTAGCGGGAGACACAGATACGCAGTATTTT	CSVESLAGDTDTQYF
TRBJ2-3	-	-	TRBV2	TGTGCCAGCAGGATACTGGAATCAGATACGCAGTATTTT	CASRILESDTQYF
TRBJ2-3	few	TRBD1	TRBV27	TGTGCCAGCAGCAATACCCGGGACAGGGACACAGATACGCAGTATTTT	CASSNTRDRDTDTQYF
TRBJ2-1	-	TRBD2	TRBV20-1	TGCAGTGCCGACACAGGACTAGCGGGAGTCAATGAGCAGTTCTTC	CSADTGLAGVNEQFF
TRBJ2-7	few	-	TRBV20-1	TGCAGTGCTAGAGCCACGACGGGATCCTACGAGCAGTACTTC	CSARATTGSYEQYF
TRBJ1-2	few	TRBD1	TRBV25-1	TGTGCCAGCACGGGACAGGGTGGCTACACCTTC	CASTGQGGYTF
TRBJ2-1	-	TRBD2	TRBV5-1	TGCGCCAGCAGCCGTCACCCCCTAGCGGACGTTTACAATGAGCAGTTCTTC	CASSRHPLADVYNEQFF
TRBJ2-7	many	-	TRBV7-2	TGTGCCAGCAGCTTAGGTGGAGGGGGCGCAACCTACGAGCAGTACTTC	CASSLGGGGATYEQYF
TRBJ2-7	few	-	TRBV9	TGTGCCAGCAGCGTAGCTGGAGACTACGAGCAGTACTTC	CASSVAGDYEQYF
TRBJ2-3	-	TRBD1	TRBV6-5	TGTGCCAGCAGTTACGGTAGACAGGGATTGTGGACAGATACGCAGTATTTT	CASSYGRQGLWTDTQYF
TRBJ2-4	-	-	TRBV28	TGTGCCAGCACTCAGAGCAAAAACATTCAGTACTTC	CASTQSKNIQYF
TRBJ1-6	-	-	TRBV14	TGTGCCAGCAGTCAAGGTCGGGACAATTCACCCCTCCACTTT	CASSQGRDNSPLHF
TRBJ2-7	-	-	TRBV29-1	TGCAGCGTTGAAGGGTTGGGGGGCCCGTCCTACGAGCAGTACTTC	CSVEGLGGPSYEQYF
TRBJ2-7	-	-	TRBV28	TGTGCCAGCACCAGAAGTGGCGAGCAGTACTTC	CASTRSGEQYF
TRBJ2-7	few	TRBD2	TRBV4-3	TGCGCCAGCAGCCAAGTCTCAGGTAGCGGGAGTTACGAGCAGTACTTC	CASSQVSGSGSYEQYF
TRBJ2-1	few	TRBD2	TRBV11-2	TGTGCCAGCAGCTTAGATCTACTAGCGCTCAATGAGCAGTTCTTC	CASSLDLLALNEQFF
TRBJ1-6	few	-	TRBV21-1	TGTGCCAGCAGCAAATCCTATCAGGGCCCACCCCTCCACTTT	CASSKSYQGPPLHF
TRBJ2-1	few	-	TRBV27	TGTGCCAGCAGTTCCGCGCCTCAATACAATGAGCAGTTCTTC	CASSSAPQYNEQFF
TRBJ2-5	few	TRBD2	TRBV7-9	TGTGCCAGCAGCTTATTCGGGACTAGCGGGAGGGCCGGAGAGACCCAGTACTTC	CASSLFGTSGRAGETQYF
TRBJ1-4	-	TRBD1	TRBV2	TGTGCCAGCATGGCGGCAGGGGGGAAAACTAATGAAAAACTGTTTTTT	CASMAAGGKTNEKLFF
TRBJ2-6	-	-	TRBV27	TGTGCCAGCAGTTTAGGCAGGGCCCGCTCTGGGGCCAACGTCCTGACTTTC	CASSLGRARSGANVLTF
TRBJ2-7	-	TRBD1	TRBV11-2	TGTGCCAGCAGCTTAGATCCAAACAGGGGCGTGGAAAACGAGCAGTACTTC	CASSLDPNRGVENEQYF
TRBJ1-1	-	-	TRBV30	TGTGCCTGGACAGGGCTAGCGAACACTGAAGCTTTCTTT	CAWTGLANTEAFF
TRBJ2-3	-	-	TRBV12-3/TRBV12-4	TGTGCCAGCAGTTTCGACGATAAGGGGGCAGATACGCAGTATTTT	CASSFDDKGADTQYF
TRBJ1-2	-	TRBD1	TRBV9	TGTGCCAGCAGCGCCGTACAGGGGGTTGGTGGCTACACCTTC	CASSAVQGVGGYTF
TRBJ2-7	few	-	TRBV3-1	TGTGCCAGCAGCCGCGCCCGGCGGGAGCAGTACTTC	CASSRARREQYF
TRBJ1-1	few	-	TRBV6-2/TRBV6-3	TGTGCCAGCAGTGACCCATTGGGAAACACTGAAGCTTTCTTT	CASSDPLGNTEAFF
TRBJ2-7	-	TRBD2	TRBV11-2	TGTGCCAGCAACCCATTTAGGCGGGGGAAGAACGAGCAGTACTTC	CASNPFRRGKNEQYF